These 11 T cell receptor beta chains came from one sample sequenced in a study of T cells in tuberculosis. Sequenced by immunoSEQ multiplex PCR; TCRdb stores in-frame clones only, minus some. Seen here are more than 40,000 clones, 90% to 95% observed once, and the top ten hold roughly 2%. Sequencing input: PBMCs. All receptors come from a donor between 10 and 35 years old with latent tuberculosis or without tuberculosis infection. Some clones in this sample may be carry-over from other donors' samples.

The J gene is TRBJ2-7, the V gene TRBV4-3; TRBD2 matches 7 bases. This CDR3 spans 17 amino acids. Germline values: CDR1 LGHNA, CDR2 YSLEER. Trimming removed 0 bases from V and 3 bases from J; junction bases left unmatched: 11. Written as DNA, the CDR3 is TGCGCCAGCAGCCAAGATAAGTGGCAGGCGGGGGACTACGAGCAGTACTTC. Residues: CASSQDKWQAGDYEQYF.

The rearrangement joins TRBV29-1 to TRBJ1-2; 7 bases map to TRBD1. The CDR3 spans 14 residues. V trimming: 7 bases; J trimming: 2 bases; junction bases outside the gene matches: 10. From germline, CDR1 is SQVTM and CDR2 ANQGSEA. The CDR3, as DNA: TGCAGCGCCTCAGGCAGACAGGGAAACTATGGCTACACCTTC. It translates to CSASGRQGNYGYTF.

V and J are TRBV4-1 and TRBJ2-2; 10 bases match TRBD2. The CDR3 is made up of 18 amino acids. The J segment lost 6 bases and the V segment lost 1 base, leaving 11 bases of the junction unmatched. Germline assignment: CDR1 MGHRA and CDR2 YSYEKL. CDR3 nucleotides: TGCGCCAGCAGCCAAGCCCTGTCTAGCGGGAGTAAATCCGGGGAGCTGTTTTTT. This gives the protein CASSQALSSGSKSGELFF.

This chain joins TRBV4-1 and TRBJ2-4; the D gene is possibly TRBD1 (5 bases). CDR1 and CDR2 (germline): MGHRA, YSYEKL. Trimming cost V 1 base and J 11 bases, with 12 bases left between them. The CDR3 loop spans 13 amino acids. CDR3 sequence: CASSQGEQVVQYF. The CDR3 region has the DNA TGCGCCAGCAGCCAAGGGGAACAGGTCGTTCAGTACTTC.

V gene TRBV13 combines with J gene TRBJ2-7; 16 nucleotides match TRBD2. V was clipped by 5 bases and J by 4 bases; unmatched bases: 14. The CDR3 has 19 residues. Looked up from germline, CDR1 is PRHDT and CDR2 is FYEKMQ (reference sequence). The CDR3 here is CASSKSGLAGGFPYYEQYF. The CDR3 coding sequence is TGTGCCAGCAGCAAATCGGGACTAGCGGGAGGGTTCCCCTATTACGAGCAGTACTTC.

The chain recombines TRBV4-2 with TRBJ2-7, with TRBD2 as a possible D gene (6 bases). CDR1 LGHNA and CDR2 YNFKEQ come from the germline V gene. Trimming left V 0 bases short and J 1 base short, with 10 bases between. The CDR3 runs to 15 residues. The CDR3 DNA follows: TGTGCCAGCAGCCAAGATACGGCGGGGTCCTACGAGCAGTACTTC. Encoded protein: CASSQDTAGSYEQYF.

This clone was found once. The V and J genes are TRBV6-6 and TRBJ1-5; a weak D match, TRBD1 (6 bases). The CDR3 contains 16 residues. The germline V and J ends were trimmed by 2 bases and 1 base, with 12 bases remaining between them. The V gene's germline CDR1 is MNHNY and CDR2 SVGAGI (reference sequence). The chain's CDR3 is CASSYHRDRSNQPQHF. CDR3 coding DNA: TGTGCCAGCAGTTACCACAGGGATAGGAGCAATCAGCCCCAGCATTTT.

The rearrangement links TRBV5-1 to TRBJ2-5; 8 bases are shared with TRBD1. This CDR3 region has 14 residues. Trimming cost V 5 bases and J 2 bases; bases outside gene matches: 5. Germline CDR1 SGHRS, CDR2 YFSETQ. The CDR3 DNA reads TGCGCCAGCAGGGGGACAGGAAATCAAGAGACCCAGTACTTC. This sequence encodes CASRGTGNQETQYF. Combining the CDR3 with reference TRBV5-1 and TRBJ2-5 gives the whole variable domain KAGVTQTPRYLIKTRGQQVTLSCSPISGHRSVSWYQQTPGQGLQFLFEYFSETQRNKGNFPGRFSGRQFSNSRSEMNVSTLELGDSALYLCASRGTGNQETQYFGPGTRLLVL.

The V gene is TRBV7-2, the J gene TRBJ2-7, with 7 bases fitting TRBD2. The CDR3 contains 15 residues. Trimming removed 1 base from V and 0 bases from J; junction bases left unmatched: 3. Looked up from germline, CDR1 is SGHTA and CDR2 is FQGNSA. The CDR3 region is CASSLDGLGSYEQYF. Here the CDR3 DNA reads TGTGCCAGCAGCTTAGACGGACTAGGCTCCTACGAGCAGTACTTC.

This chain links TRBV4-3 with TRBJ2-7; D possibly corresponds to TRBD2 (6 bases). Germline V gene lookup returns CDR1 LGHNA and CDR2 YSLEER. The CDR3 is 15 amino acids. Between the trimmed V and J ends, which lost 0 bases and 1 base, there was a span of 10 bases. Here the CDR3 DNA reads TGCGCCAGCAGCCAAGACGCGCGGGGATCCTACGAGCAGTACTTC. The encoded protein is CASSQDARGSYEQYF.

The CDR3 DNA is TGTGCCAGCAGTTTACTAGCGGGAGGGACGTACAATGAGCAGTTCTTC. Its protein product is CASSLLAGGTYNEQFF. The V call is TRBV27, the J call TRBJ2-1, with 12 positions matching TRBD2. Germline CDR1 MNHEY, CDR2 SMNVEV (reference sequence). Unmatched junction bases numbered 3, after V lost 2 bases and J lost 4 bases. The CDR3 extends over 16 amino acids.